This TCR beta chain appears in the sequencing data of a study of T cell repertoires in cytomegalovirus infection. At the level of the study: Through public TCR beta signatures, both CMV infection and matching HLA type were indicated.

This clonotype was recorded many times. The antigen is not known. The CDR3 is 13 amino acids. Trimming cost V 6 bases and J 0 bases, with 6 bases left between them. Germline V CDR1 and CDR2: LNHDA, SQIVND (reference sequence). Notes on the study in general: Individuals carrying CMV plus the relevant HLA were identified by cumulative frequency of public TCR beta families.

TCRdb passed the reads through MiXCR, listing each CDR3 protein once. The sample has approximately 43,000 distinct CDR3 sequences, more than 20% seen once; the top ten hold under 20%. The V call is TRBV19, the J call TRBJ1-5; D remains unclear. The sample comprised PBMCs, sequenced either directly or after in vitro stimulation (not recorded which). The sequence derives from a human donor in good health (CMV status not recorded). Some clones in this sample may be carry-over from other donors' samples. CDR3 amino acids: CASSQYSNQPQHF. In DNA, the CDR3 is TGTGCCAGTAGCCAGTATAGCAATCAGCCCCAGCATTTT.